The T cell receptor (beta chain) described here comes from a study of T cells in Graves' hyperthyroidism and ophthalmopathy. RNA transcripts served as the template for amplifying TCR beta CDR3 regions. The TCR CDR3 was amplified in a first-round RT-PCR using the HTBI primer set. From the multiplex PCR reads, TCRdb called clonotypes with MiXCR, one entry per CDR3 protein. The sample records roughly 700,000 distinct CDR3 sequences, 12% to 15% being singletons. Germline CDR1 MGHRA, CDR2 YSYEKL. Trimming took off 4 bases at V and 4 bases at J, with 16 bases between the two ends. The CDR3 spans 15 residues. Findings and caveats of the study: Within blood appeared most thyroid clonotypes that had expanded above 0.001.

With respect to this clonotype: Its antigen remains unidentified.

The chain combines TRBV4-1 with TRBJ1-2; TRBD1 might be the D (5 bases). Sequencing was performed on blood. This TCR came from a woman younger than 30 with Graves' hyperthyroidism. DNA for the CDR3: TGCGCCAGCAGCCCTCGAACCCCCGGGGCCTATGGCTACACCTTC. It encodes CASSPRTPGAYGYTF.